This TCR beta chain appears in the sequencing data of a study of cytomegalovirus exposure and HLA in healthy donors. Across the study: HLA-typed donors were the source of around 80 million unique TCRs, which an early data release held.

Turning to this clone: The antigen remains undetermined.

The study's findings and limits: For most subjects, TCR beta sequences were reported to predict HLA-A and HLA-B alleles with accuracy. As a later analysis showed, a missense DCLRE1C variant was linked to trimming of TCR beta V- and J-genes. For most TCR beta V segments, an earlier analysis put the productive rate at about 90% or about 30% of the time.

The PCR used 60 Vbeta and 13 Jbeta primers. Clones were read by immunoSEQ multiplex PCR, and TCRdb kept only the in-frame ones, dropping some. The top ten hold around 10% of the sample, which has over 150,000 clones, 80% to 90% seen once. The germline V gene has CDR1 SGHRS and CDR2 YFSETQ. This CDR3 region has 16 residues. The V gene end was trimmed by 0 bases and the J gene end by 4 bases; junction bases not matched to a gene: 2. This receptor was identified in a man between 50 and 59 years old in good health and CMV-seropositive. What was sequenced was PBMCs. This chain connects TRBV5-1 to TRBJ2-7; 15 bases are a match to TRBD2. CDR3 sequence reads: CASSLAGTSGRYEQYF. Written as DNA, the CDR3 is TGCGCCAGCAGCTTGGCCGGGACTAGCGGGAGGTACGAGCAGTACTTC.